This T cell receptor beta chain was identified during a study of T-cell reconstitution after alpha-beta-depleted transplantation in children. Unique molecular identifiers were used to barcode this TCRbeta library. TCRdb processed the PCR reads anew with MiXCR; each CDR3 protein has one entry. This repertoire shows about 91,000 distinct CDR3 sequences, more than 7% found once; its top ten account for over 6%. The germline V gene has CDR1 SGHRS and CDR2 YFSETQ. Deletions cut 0 bases from V and 5 bases from J, with 14 bases between. This CDR3 has 15 amino acids. This chain links TRBV5-1 with TRBJ1-1; tentatively, D is TRBD1 (5 bases). The specimen was PBMCs from the stem cell graft donor, collected from the stem cell graft. The receptor's source is a human donor who donated a stem cell graft to a child with congenital amegakaryocytic thrombocytopenia. CDR3 in DNA: TGCGCCAGCAGCTTGGATTGGGGGTCGGGGACTGAAGCTTTCTTT. This translates into CASSLDWGSGTEAFF.